This T cell receptor (beta chain) emerged from a study of T cell clonality in common variable immunodeficiency. General observations from the study: T cell subpopulation sequencing would be needed to explain CVID clonality. CVID patient heterogeneity limited repertoire-clinical complication correlations. Common variable immunodeficiency TCR beta sequences reportedly had fewer deletions and N-nucleotide insertions.

V lost 4 bases and J 0 bases, leaving 7 bases between the germline ends. The CDR3 length is 14 residues. Produced via immunoSEQ multiplex PCR; TCRdb's table is partial and in-frame only. The sample includes 8,500 to 13,000 clones, none of them occurring once. Notes on this clone: Its antigen is currently unknown. The read terminates 3 residues ahead of where the CDR3 ends, so the germline J gene completes it.

V gene TRBV23-1 combines with J gene TRBJ1-3; maybe TRBD1 (6 bases). TRBV23-1 is sorted into the ORF group, with uncertain function. The specimen sequenced was peripheral blood mononuclear cells. This TCR derives from a human donor with common variable immunodeficiency. CDR3 protein: CASSLQGSGNTIYF. The sequenced CDR3 bases are TGCGCCAGCAGTCTACAGGGCTCTGGAAACACC.